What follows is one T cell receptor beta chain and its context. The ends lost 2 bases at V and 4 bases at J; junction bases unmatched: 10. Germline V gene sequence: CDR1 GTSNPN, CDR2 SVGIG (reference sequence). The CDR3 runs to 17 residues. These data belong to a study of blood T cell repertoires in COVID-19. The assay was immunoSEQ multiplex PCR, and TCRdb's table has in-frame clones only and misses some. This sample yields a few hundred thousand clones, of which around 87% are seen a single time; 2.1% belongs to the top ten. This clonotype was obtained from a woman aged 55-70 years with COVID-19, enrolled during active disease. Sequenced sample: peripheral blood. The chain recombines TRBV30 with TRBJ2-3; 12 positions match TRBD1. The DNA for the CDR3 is TGTGCCTGGAGTTACCGGCCGGGACAGGGGGCATCAGATACGCAGTATTTT. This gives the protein CAWSYRPGQGASDTQYF.